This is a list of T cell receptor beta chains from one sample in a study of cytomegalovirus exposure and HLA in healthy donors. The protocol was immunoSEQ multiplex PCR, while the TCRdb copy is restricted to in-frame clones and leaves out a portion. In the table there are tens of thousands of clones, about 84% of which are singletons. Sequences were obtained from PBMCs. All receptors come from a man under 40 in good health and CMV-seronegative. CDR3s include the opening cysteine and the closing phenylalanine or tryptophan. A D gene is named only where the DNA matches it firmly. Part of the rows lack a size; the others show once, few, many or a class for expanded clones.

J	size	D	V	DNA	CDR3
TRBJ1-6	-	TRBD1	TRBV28	TGTGCCAGCGGGACAGGGGATTCACCCCTCCACTTT	CASGTGDSPLHF
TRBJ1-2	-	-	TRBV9	TGTGCCAGCAGCGTAGATGAGGATTGGAATGGCTACACCTTC	CASSVDEDWNGYTF
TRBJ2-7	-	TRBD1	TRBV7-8	TGTGCCAGCAGCTGGGACAGGGGAAGGTACGAGCAGTACTTC	CASSWDRGRYEQYF
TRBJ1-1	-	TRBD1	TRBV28	TGTGCCAGCAGTTTTCTCCTGACAGGGTGGCACACTGAAGCTTTCTTT	CASSFLLTGWHTEAFF
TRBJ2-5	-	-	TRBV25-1	TGTGCCAGCAGCACCACCCATCACCCCAGGGAGACCCAGTACTTC	CASSTTHHPRETQYF
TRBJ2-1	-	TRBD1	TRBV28	TGTGCCAGCAGTTTCCCCAGGGACAGCAATGAGCAGTTCTTC	CASSFPRDSNEQFF
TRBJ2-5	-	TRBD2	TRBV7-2	TGTGCCAGCAGCTTAGCTGGGGGGGGGAAGGAGACCCAGTACTTC	CASSLAGGGKETQYF
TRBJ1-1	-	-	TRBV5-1	TGCGCCAGCAGCCCCCTACGGCCAGGTCCTGAAGCTTTCTTT	CASSPLRPGPEAFF
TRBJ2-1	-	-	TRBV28	TGTGCCAGCAGTCCAACACGGGGGGCCTTTACGGATGAGCAGTTCTTC	CASSPTRGAFTDEQFF
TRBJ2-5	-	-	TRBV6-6	TGTGCCAGCAGTAAACCGGGACTGCAAGAGACCCAGTACTTC	CASSKPGLQETQYF
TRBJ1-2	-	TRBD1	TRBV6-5	TGTGCCAGCAGTTACCGGACAGGGGCCTTCTATGGCTACACCTTC	CASSYRTGAFYGYTF
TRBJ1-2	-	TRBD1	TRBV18	TGTGCCAGCTCCGGACAGGGGGACGACTATGGCTACACCTTC	CASSGQGDDYGYTF
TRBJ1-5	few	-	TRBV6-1	TGTGCCAGCAGTGAAAGGACGGGAGGCAATCAGCCCCAGCATTTT	CASSERTGGNQPQHF
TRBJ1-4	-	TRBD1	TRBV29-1	TGCAGCGTTGAATCAGGGGGCGTAGGGGAAAAACTGTTTTTT	CSVESGGVGEKLFF
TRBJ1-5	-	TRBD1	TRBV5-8	TGTGCCAGCAGGTACCATCAGGGGGCAGAAGGTCAGCCCCAGCATTTT	CASRYHQGAEGQPQHF
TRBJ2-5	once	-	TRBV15	TGTGCCACCAGCAGAGATAGAGAGACCCAGTACTTC	CATSRDRETQYF
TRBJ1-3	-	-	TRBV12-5	TGTGCTAGTGGTCAAGGACAAACTGGAAACACCATATATTTT	CASGQGQTGNTIYF
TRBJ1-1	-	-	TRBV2	TGTGCCAGCAGTGTGGACAGTAACACTGAAGCTTTCTTT	CASSVDSNTEAFF
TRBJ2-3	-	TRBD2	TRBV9	TGTGCCAGCAGCGTCTTAGCGGGGACAGATACGCAGTATTTT	CASSVLAGTDTQYF
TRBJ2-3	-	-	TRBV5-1	TGCGCCAGCAGGACGGGACACTCAGGGACAGATACGCAGTATTTT	CASRTGHSGTDTQYF
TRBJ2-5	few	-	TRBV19	TGTGCCAGTAGTACGGTCCACCAAGAGACCCAGTACTTC	CASSTVHQETQYF
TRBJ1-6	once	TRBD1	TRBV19	TGTGCCAGTAGTATCCTCGGGACAGTGAATTCACCCCTCCACTTT	CASSILGTVNSPLHF
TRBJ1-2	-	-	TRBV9	TGTGCCAGCAGCCCTCGAGGCAGGGCGGACTATGGCTACACCTTC	CASSPRGRADYGYTF
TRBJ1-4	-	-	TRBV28	TGTGCCAGCAGTATGGAGGGGATTTCTGAAAAACTGTTTTTT	CASSMEGISEKLFF
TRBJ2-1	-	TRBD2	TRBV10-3	TGTGCCATCAGTGGATCCATAGCGGGAGGCGCCAATGAGCAGTTCTTC	CAISGSIAGGANEQFF
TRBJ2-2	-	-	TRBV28	TGTGCCAGCAGTGCCCCGGGACAAAACACCGGGGAGCTGTTTTTT	CASSAPGQNTGELFF